The next 13 T cell receptor beta chains were all read from a single sample in a study of technical replicates of blood from several donors. Produced via immunoSEQ multiplex PCR; TCRdb's table is partial and in-frame only. The sample yields approximately 81,000 clones, 95% to 97% seen once. The sequencing input was T cells isolated from PBMCs. The receptors come from a human donor in good health.

The genes are TRBV6-5 and TRBJ1-2; perhaps TRBD1 as D (5 bases). The V end lost 3 bases, the J end lost 2 bases, and 13 bases lay between the germline ends. The CDR3 is made up of 15 amino acids. Germline CDR1 reads MNHEY; CDR2 reads SVGAGI. CDR3 sequence: CASSYLGGDNYGYTF. Written as DNA, the CDR3 is TGTGCCAGCAGTTATCTGGGAGGGGACAACTATGGCTACACCTTC.

V and J are TRBV11-2 and TRBJ2-1, with D maybe TRBD2 (5 bases). The germline V and J ends were trimmed by 5 bases and 8 bases, with 25 bases remaining between them. The CDR3 sequence is 17 residues long. Germline V lookup: CDR1 SGHAT, CDR2 FQNNGV. For the CDR3, the DNA is TGTGCCAGCAGCGCGCGCCCCGGACGGACTCCTGGGTATGAGCAGTTCTTC. Its protein is CASSARPGRTPGYEQFF.

The rearrangement uses TRBV6-6 and TRBJ1-5; 8 bases align to TRBD1. CDR3 size: 15 residues. J gave up 0 bases and V 5 bases, and 3 bases lay outside the gene matches. Germline V CDR1 and CDR2: MNHNY, SVGAGI (reference sequence). This chain's CDR3 is CASSQGAHSNQPQHF. Written as DNA, the CDR3 is TGTGCCAGCAGTCAGGGGGCGCATAGCAATCAGCCCCAGCATTTT.

V is TRBV28 and J is TRBJ2-3; D might be TRBD2 (6 bases). This CDR3 is built from 14 residues. Germline lookup yields CDR1 MDHEN and CDR2 SYDVKM. Trimming took 4 bases from V and 6 from J, leaving 14 bases between them. In nucleotides, the CDR3 is TGTGCCAGCAGTTCCCACGGGACTCACGATACGCAGTATTTT. This encodes CASSSHGTHDTQYF.

The DNA for the CDR3 is TGTGCCAGCAGTTTAGGACCAGGGGTAAAGACCCAGTACTTC. This translates into CASSLGPGVKTQYF. V and J are TRBV27 and TRBJ2-5, with D tentatively TRBD1 (6 bases). The CDR3 runs 14 residues. With 2 bases removed from V and 6 bases from J, the gap between germline ends came to 13 bases. Germline V CDR1 and CDR2: MNHEY, SMNVEV (reference sequence).

Here the CDR3 reads CASSFTGQVLGGYTF. The DNA of the CDR3 is TGTGCCAGCAGTTTCACGGGACAGGTTCTTGGCGGCTACACCTTC. The chain has TRBV28 and TRBJ1-2; TRBD1 matches 8 bases. This CDR3 contains 15 residues. V was pared by 3 bases and J by 8 bases, with 11 bases of the junction left unmatched. CDR1 is MDHEN, CDR2 SYDVKM, per germline.

The V gene is TRBV5-6, the J gene TRBJ2-7, with 9 bases lining up with TRBD1. The V gene's germline CDR1 is SGHDT and CDR2 YYEEEE. The J segment lost 4 bases and the V segment lost 3 bases, leaving 8 bases of the junction unmatched. The CDR3 runs 15 residues. The CDR3: CASSSPRQGGYEQYF. The CDR3 nucleotides are TGTGCCAGCAGCTCCCCTCGACAGGGGGGGTACGAGCAGTACTTC. The full variable domain, its missing parts supplied by reference TRBV5-6 and TRBJ2-7, is DAGVTQSPTHLIKTRGQQVTLRCSPKSGHDTVSWYQQALGQGPQFIFQYYEEEERQRGNFPDRFSGHQFPNYSSELNVNALLLGDSALYLCASSSPRQGGYEQYFGPGTRLTVT.

The V call is TRBV10-3, the J call TRBJ2-7, with 11 bases lining up with TRBD1. Trimming took 7 bases from V and 3 from J; bases not matched to a gene: 2. The germline V gene encodes CDR1 ENHRY and CDR2 SYGVKD. This CDR3 is 13 amino acids long. Here the CDR3 reads CAIKGQGDYEQYF. For the CDR3, the DNA is TGTGCCATCAAGGGACAGGGGGACTACGAGCAGTACTTC.

The rearrangement joins TRBV6-6 to TRBJ1-2, with D maybe TRBD1 (6 bases). The CDR3 is made up of 11 amino acids. CDR1 and CDR2 from the germline V gene are MNHNY and SVGAGI (reference sequence). V gave up 8 bases and J gave up 8 bases, with 12 bases separating them. DNA for the CDR3: TGTGCCAGCGATGGGGGCAGGGGCTACACCTTC. Amino acid sequence: CASDGGRGYTF.

This chain connects TRBV28 to TRBJ2-7; the match to TRBD1 covers 12 bases. Trimming cost V 7 bases and J 0 bases; bases outside gene matches: 16. The V gene's germline CDR1 is MDHEN and CDR2 SYDVKM. This CDR3 is built from 19 residues. CDR3 bases: TGTGCCAGCAAGGGATCCGGGACAGGGGGCCAAATCTTCTCCTACGAGCAGTACTTC. Protein product: CASKGSGTGGQIFSYEQYF.

This sequence joins TRBV7-3 and TRBJ1-5, with D possibly TRBD1 on 6 matching bases. Trimming shortened V by 5 bases and J by 7 bases, and 15 bases separated the two germline ends. The germline gives CDR1 SGHTA, CDR2 FQGTGA. The CDR3 has 14 residues. The CDR3 reads CASSLDGQGQPQHF. For the CDR3, the DNA is TGTGCCAGCAGCCTGGACGGGCAGGGGCAGCCCCAGCATTTT.

In its sample, this clone was seen once. The chain couples TRBV4-1 to TRBJ2-5; 7 bases fit TRBD2. The trim removed 4 bases at V and 2 bases at J, leaving 13 bases unmatched. Germline V lookup: CDR1 MGHRA, CDR2 YSYEKL. This CDR3 region has 17 residues. The DNA for the CDR3 is TGCGCCAGCAGCCGCACCATGACTAGCAGTTTACAAGAGACCCAGTACTTC. This encodes CASSRTMTSSLQETQYF.

The chain is built from TRBV10-3 and TRBJ2-3, with 14 nucleotides matching TRBD2. V lost 4 bases to trimming and J lost 5 bases; unmatched junction nucleotides: 11. CDR3 length equals 18 residues. From germline, CDR1 is ENHRY and CDR2 SYGVKD. In nucleotides, the CDR3 is TGTGCCATCAGTGGCCTGCTGACTAGCGGGAGGGCGCTAGATACGCAGTATTTT. This codes for CAISGLLTSGRALDTQYF.